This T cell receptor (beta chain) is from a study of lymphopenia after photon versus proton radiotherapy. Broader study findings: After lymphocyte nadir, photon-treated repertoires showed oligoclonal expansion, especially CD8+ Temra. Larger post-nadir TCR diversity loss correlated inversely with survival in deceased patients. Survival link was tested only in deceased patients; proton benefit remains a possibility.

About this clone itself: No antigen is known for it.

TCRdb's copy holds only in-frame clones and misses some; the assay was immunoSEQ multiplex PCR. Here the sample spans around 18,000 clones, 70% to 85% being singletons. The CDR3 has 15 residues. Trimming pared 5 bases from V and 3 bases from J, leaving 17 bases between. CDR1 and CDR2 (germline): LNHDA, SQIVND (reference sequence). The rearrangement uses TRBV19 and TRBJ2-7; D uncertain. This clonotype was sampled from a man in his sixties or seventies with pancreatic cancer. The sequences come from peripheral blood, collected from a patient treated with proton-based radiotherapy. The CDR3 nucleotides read TGTGCCAGTAGTCCCTCTTCTATGAAAAGCTACGAGCAGTACTTC. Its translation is CASSPSSMKSYEQYF.